The clone carrying this T cell receptor beta chain has only a few counts. Primers used in a second PCR of about 7 to 12 cycles were a sample-barcoded 5' primer and a J-beta primer mix. MiXCR, applied by TCRdb to the 5' RACE reads, yields one record per CDR3 protein. The sample lists 1.5 million to 2 million distinct CDR3 sequences, 28% occurring once. This sample is part of a study of blood T cells in healthy people across ages. The CDR3 loop spans 16 amino acids. CDR1 is SGHAT and CDR2 is FQNNGV in the germline V gene. Trimming removed 0 bases from V and 0 bases from J, with 10 bases in between. The sequence derives from a woman in her twenties or thirties in good health. The chain employs TRBV11-2 and TRBJ2-3, with a tentative D call TRBD1 (5 bases). Sequenced material: blood. The chain's CDR3 is CASSLDWGASTDTQYF. CDR3 coding DNA: TGTGCCAGCAGCTTAGATTGGGGCGCTAGCACAGATACGCAGTATTTT.